These 21 T cell receptor beta chains were sequenced from one sample in a study of OX40 agonist ivuxolimab in advanced cancers. The data were produced by immunoSEQ multiplex PCR, yet TCRdb's version contains in-frame clones alone and is incomplete. The sample records some 97,000 clones, over 75% being singletons. This specimen was CD4+ or CD8+ T cells sorted from blood, taken in a trial of the OX40 agonist ivuxolimab. The receptors come from an adult with an advanced solid tumor such as melanoma, head and neck, liver or kidney cancer.

J is TRBJ2-1 and V is TRBV10-3; TRBD1 matches at 9 bases. CDR1 ENHRY and CDR2 SYGVKD come from the germline V gene. V dropped 3 bases and J dropped 2; count of bases not matched to a gene: 2. This CDR3 spans 15 amino acids. The CDR3 here is CAISEQGAPYNEQFF. The CDR3 coding sequence is TGTGCCATCAGTGAACAGGGGGCTCCCTACAATGAGCAGTTCTTC.

The rearrangement links TRBV5-1 to TRBJ2-5; the D call may be TRBD1 or TRBD2 (5 bases each). The closer fit of TRBJ2-7 to the DNA end suggests the J call may be wrong. CDR1 is SGHRS and CDR2 is YFSETQ in the germline V gene. The CDR3 consists of 15 residues. CDR3 protein: CASSQGPTETYEQYF. CDR3 sequence (DNA): TGCGCCAGCAGCCAGGGACCCACTGAAACCTACGAGCAGTACTTC.

CDR3 nucleotide sequence: TGTGCCAGCAGTGAATTGGGCCTGGGCCAAGAGACCCAGTACTTC. It translates to CASSELGLGQETQYF. The rearrangement joins TRBV6-1 to TRBJ2-5, with no clear D. V dropped 2 bases and J dropped 1 base, with 11 bases sitting between them. CDR1 and CDR2 (germline): MNHNS, SASEGT. The CDR3 runs 15 residues.

The V call is TRBV7-2, the J call TRBJ2-3; TRBD2 matches 7 bases. CDR1 is SGHTA, CDR2 FQGNSA, per germline. J lost 6 bases, V lost 6 bases, and 9 bases had no gene match. This CDR3 region has 14 residues. The CDR3 coding sequence is TGTGCCAGCAGGCTCAGGGCGGGAGAGGATACGCAGTATTTT. Protein product: CASRLRAGEDTQYF.

This sequence joins TRBV5-1 and TRBJ2-5, with D unclear. Germline CDR1 is SGHRS and CDR2 is YFSETQ. The CDR3 spans 15 residues. Trimming left V 1 base short and J 4 bases short, with 14 bases between. The CDR3 bases are TGCGCCAGCAGCTTGCCTAGATCAAAGGGAGAGACCCAGTACTTC. Translating it yields CASSLPRSKGETQYF.

In its sample, this clone was seen once. The chain employs TRBV28 and TRBJ1-2, with D hard to call. Germline V gives CDR1 MDHEN, CDR2 SYDVKM. The CDR3 length is 14 residues. V gave up 10 bases and J gave up 4 bases, with 19 bases separating them. The CDR3 protein is CATFTITEVYGYTF. DNA for the CDR3: TGTGCCACCTTTACCATCACGGAGGTCTATGGCTACACCTTC.

This chain's CDR3 is CASSDTGTGDEQYF. In nucleotides, the CDR3 is TGTGCCAGCAGTGACACCGGGACAGGGGACGAGCAGTACTTC. The chain has TRBV6-1 and TRBJ2-7; 10 bases are shared with TRBD1. The CDR3 contains 14 residues. From germline, CDR1 is MNHNS and CDR2 SASEGT. Trimming removed 3 bases from V and 5 bases from J; junction bases left unmatched: 4.

This chain links TRBV4-1 with TRBJ1-4; TRBD1 matches at 7 bases. V trimming: 5 bases; J trimming: 0 bases; junction bases outside the gene matches: 6. This CDR3 comprises 16 residues. Germline V gene lookup returns CDR1 MGHRA and CDR2 YSYEKL. The CDR3 nucleotides are TGCGCCAGCAGCAAAGGGGGACAGTCAACTAATGAAAAACTGTTTTTT. Encoded protein: CASSKGGQSTNEKLFF.

The V gene is TRBV7-9, the J gene TRBJ1-2; D not certain. Trimming cost V 3 bases and J 4 bases, with 6 bases left between them. Germline V gene lookup returns CDR1 SEHNR and CDR2 FQNEAQ (reference sequence). CDR3 length equals 12 residues. This CDR3 is CASSFRIYGYTF. CDR3 bases: TGTGCCAGCAGCTTTCGTATCTATGGCTACACCTTC.

Relative to its sample, this clone is medium-sized. As DNA, the CDR3 is TGTGCCAGCAGCCAAGATGTAGGGGGAGTTCAGCCCCAGCATTTT. Residues: CASSQDVGGVQPQHF. V is TRBV4-2 and J is TRBJ1-5; possibly TRBD1 for D (6 bases). This CDR3 is 15 amino acids long. Germline V gene sequence: CDR1 LGHNA, CDR2 YNFKEQ. The ends were cut back, 0 bases at V and 6 bases at J, with 12 bases in the middle.

This rearrangement joins TRBV19 to TRBJ2-5; D is ambiguous. The germline gives CDR1 LNHDA, CDR2 SQIVND (reference sequence). The CDR3 has 14 residues. V shed 2 bases and J shed 3 bases, with 10 bases lying between them. CDR3 sequence (DNA): TGTGCCAGTAGTATAAGGTCTGGGAAAGAGACCCAGTACTTC. This encodes CASSIRSGKETQYF. The entire variable domain, with the rest obtained from reference TRBV19 and TRBJ2-5, is as follows: DGGITQSPKYLFRKEGQNVTLSCEQNLNHDAMYWYRQDPGQGLRLIYYSQIVNDFQKGDIAEGYSVSREKKESFPLTVTSAQKNPTAFYLCASSIRSGKETQYFGPGTRLLVL.

V is TRBV4-3 and J is TRBJ1-1, with D maybe TRBD1 (6 bases). This CDR3 has 15 amino acids. Germline V lookup: CDR1 LGHNA, CDR2 YSLEER. The ends were cut back, 1 base at V and 3 bases at J, with 12 bases in the middle. This CDR3 reads CASSQGNRDDTEAFF. In DNA form, the CDR3 reads TGCGCCAGCAGCCAAGGCAACAGGGATGACACTGAAGCTTTCTTT.

The rearrangement uses TRBV11-1 and TRBJ2-5; 7 bases agree with TRBD1. Germline CDR1 is SGHAT and CDR2 is FQDESV (reference sequence). There are 15 residues in the CDR3. V shed 5 bases, J shed 1 base, and the junction held 7 bases outside the gene matches. This CDR3 is CASSPNRGFQETQYF. The CDR3 DNA reads as TGTGCCAGCAGCCCTAACAGGGGATTCCAAGAGACCCAGTACTTC.

The chain links TRBV18 to TRBJ2-7; no reliable D call. The germline CDR1 and CDR2 sequences are KGHSH and LQKENI. The CDR3 covers 13 residues. Trimming shortened V by 4 bases and J by 3 bases, and 10 bases separated the two germline ends. CDR3 sequence: CASSRGPDYEQYF. CDR3 nucleotides: TGTGCCAGCTCACGCGGACCCGACTACGAGCAGTACTTC.

Concerning this clone itself: The CDR3 does not end in the conserved phenylalanine or tryptophan, so this is likely a read error. The rearrangement joins TRBV5-5 to TRBJ1-4; the match to TRBD1 covers 8 bases. The germline gives CDR1 SGHKS, CDR2 YYEKEE (reference sequence). This CDR3 is built from 16 residues. The ends lost 4 bases at V and 5 bases at J; junction bases unmatched: 10. In DNA, the CDR3 is TGTGCCAGCAGCCAAGTGCCGGGACAGGCAAATGAAAAACTGTTTCTT. Protein: CASSQVPGQANEKLFL.

The chain uses TRBV6-6 and TRBJ2-2, with 11 nucleotides matching TRBD2. Germline trimming cut 8 bases from V and 6 bases from J; bases unmatched to any gene: 8. Germline V CDR1 and CDR2: MNHNY, SVGAGI (reference sequence). This CDR3 has 15 amino acids. The CDR3 coding sequence is TGTGCCAGCGCGACACTAGCGGGAGTCCCCGGGGAGCTGTTTTTT. Its protein product is CASATLAGVPGELFF.

This rearrangement joins TRBV5-1 to TRBJ1-1; D is undetermined. CDR1 and CDR2 from the germline V gene are SGHRS and YFSETQ. V lost 1 base to trimming and J lost 8 bases, with 9 bases between them. The CDR3 covers 12 residues. The CDR3 DNA is TGCGCCAGCAGCTTGCTGGGTCCCGAAGCTTTCTTT. As protein: CASSLLGPEAFF.

The genes are TRBV7-2 and TRBJ2-5; D uncertain. The CDR3 spans 12 residues. Germline V gene lookup returns CDR1 SGHTA and CDR2 FQGNSA. Between the trimmed V and J ends, which lost 2 bases and 5 bases, there was a span of 6 bases. The CDR3 DNA reads TGTGCCAGCAGCTTATTTAGGGAGACCCAGTACTTC. Protein product: CASSLFRETQYF.

V usage is TRBV10-3 and J usage is TRBJ2-7; 12 nucleotides align to TRBD2. CDR3 length equals 16 residues. Looked up from germline, CDR1 is ENHRY and CDR2 is SYGVKD. J gave up 3 bases and V 4 bases, and 7 bases lay outside the gene matches. CDR3 amino acids: CAISASGRALGYEQYF. The CDR3 DNA sequence: TGTGCCATCAGTGCTAGCGGGAGGGCCCTCGGCTACGAGCAGTACTTC.

The chain uses TRBV19 and TRBJ1-2; 9 nucleotides line up with TRBD1. Germline trimming cut 4 bases from V and 3 bases from J; bases unmatched to any gene: 9. The CDR3 totals 16 residues. Germline V gene lookup returns CDR1 LNHDA and CDR2 SQIVND (reference sequence). The CDR3 loop reads CASSTRTGAGYYGYTF. In nucleotides, the CDR3 is TGTGCCAGTAGTACCAGGACAGGGGCAGGATACTATGGCTACACCTTC.

The chain uses TRBV19 and TRBJ2-2; D is possibly TRBD1 (6 bases). The CDR3 is made up of 15 amino acids. CDR1 LNHDA and CDR2 SQIVND come from the germline V gene (reference sequence). Deletions cut 4 bases from V and 5 bases from J, with 14 bases between. The CDR3 protein is CASSTDRRITGELFF. The CDR3 region has the DNA TGTGCCAGTAGTACGGACAGACGGATAACCGGGGAGCTGTTTTTT.